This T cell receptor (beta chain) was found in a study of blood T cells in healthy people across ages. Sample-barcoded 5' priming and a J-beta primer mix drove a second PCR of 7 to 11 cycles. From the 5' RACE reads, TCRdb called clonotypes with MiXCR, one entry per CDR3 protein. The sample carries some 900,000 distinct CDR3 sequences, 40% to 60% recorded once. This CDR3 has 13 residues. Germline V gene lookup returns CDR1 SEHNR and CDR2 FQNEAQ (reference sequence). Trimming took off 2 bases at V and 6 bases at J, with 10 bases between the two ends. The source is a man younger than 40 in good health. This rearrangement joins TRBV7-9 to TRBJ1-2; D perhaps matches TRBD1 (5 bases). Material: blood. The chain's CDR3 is CASSLSETDGYTF. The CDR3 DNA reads TGTGCCAGCAGCTTATCCGAGACAGATGGCTACACCTTC. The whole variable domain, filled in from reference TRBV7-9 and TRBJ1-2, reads DTGVSQNPRHKITKRGQNVTFRCDPISEHNRLYWYRQTLGQGPEFLTYFQNEAQLEKSRLLSDRFSAERPKGSFSTLEIQRTEQGDSAMYLCASSLSETDGYTFGSGTRLTVV.